Listed below are T cell receptor beta chains from one sample, sequenced in a study of Graves' ophthalmopathy and Graves' hyperthyroidism. TCRdb used MiXCR to reprocess the multiplex PCR reads, holding one entry per CDR3 protein. The sample has hundreds of thousands of distinct CDR3 sequences; 22% are singletons. Sequencing was done on a sample of peripheral blood. The receptors here all came from a woman aged 18-35 years with stable Graves' hyperthyroidism. Some clones in this sample may be carry-over from other donors' samples. Both conserved end residues are part of each CDR3. The order of the fields is clone size, V gene, D gene, J gene, CDR3 length, CDR3 DNA, CDR3 protein. D genes are given only for firm matches. Clone size, where shown, is once, few, many, or a class for clones that have expanded.

many	TRBV20-1	TRBD1	TRBJ2-1	14	TGCAGTGCTAGGGACACAGGGGATGGAAATGAGCAGTTCTTC	CSARDTGDGNEQFF
many	TRBV20-1	-	TRBJ1-1	12	TGCAGTGCTAGCCGCAGGGACACTGAAGCTTTCTTT	CSASRRDTEAFF
-	TRBV7-8	-	TRBJ2-2	16	TGTGCCAGCAGCTTAGTTTCTAACCTAGTTGCCGGGGAGCTGTTTTTT	CASSLVSNLVAGELFF
few	TRBV7-2	-	TRBJ2-7	13	TGTGCCAGCAGCTTTTCGGGGTTCTACGAGCAGTACTTC	CASSFSGFYEQYF
-	TRBV6-5	TRBD2	TRBJ2-3	14	TGTGCCAGCAGGTTAGCGGGGGGCACAGATACGCAGTATTTT	CASRLAGGTDTQYF
many	TRBV6-5	TRBD1	TRBJ1-1	15	TGTGCCAGCAGTTACCACCAGACAGGGGAGACTGAAGCTTTCTTT	CASSYHQTGETEAFF
-	TRBV6-5	-	TRBJ2-7	16	TGTGCCAGCAGTTACTTCTTCGGGCAGCAAACCTACGAGCAGTACTTC	CASSYFFGQQTYEQYF
many	TRBV28	TRBD1	TRBJ1-5	14	TGTGCCACCACCGGGACAGGGGGCAATCAGCCCCAGCATTTT	CATTGTGGNQPQHF
many	TRBV19	-	TRBJ1-1	11	TGTGCCAGTCGCGATGGCAGTGAAGCTTTCTTT	CASRDGSEAFF
many	TRBV2	-	TRBJ1-2	12	TGTGCGCAGGAGGGGGTTTACTATGACTACACCTTC	CAQEGVYYDYTF
-	TRBV6-5	-	TRBJ2-5	14	TGTGCCAGCAGTTACCGTATGTACCAAGAGACCCAGTACTTC	CASSYRMYQETQYF
many	TRBV6-1	-	TRBJ1-1	15	TGTGCCAGCAGTGGTAGTGGCATGGCGAACACTGAAGCTTTCTTT	CASSGSGMANTEAFF
many	TRBV6-1	-	TRBJ2-7	15	TGTGCCAGCAGTCCTTGGACCGCCCCAGGGGGGCAGCAGTACTTC	CASSPWTAPGGQQYF
many	TRBV7-9	TRBD1	TRBJ1-1	13	TGTGCCAGCAGGGAAGGACAGGGCACTGAAGCTTTCTTT	CASREGQGTEAFF
many	TRBV7-8	TRBD1	TRBJ1-1	14	TGTGCCAGCAGCTTGGACAGGGGGCATGGTGAAGCTTTCTTT	CASSLDRGHGEAFF
many	TRBV12-3/TRBV12-4	TRBD2	TRBJ2-2	15	TGTGCCAGCATTCAGCGGGAGGACGGAACCGGGGAGCTGTTTTTT	CASIQREDGTGELFF
-	TRBV29-1	-	TRBJ2-4	13	TGCAGCGTTGTTGGTCAGGGGAAAAACATTCAGTACTTC	CSVVGQGKNIQYF
many	TRBV6-2/TRBV6-3	-	TRBJ1-1	15	TGTGCCAGCAGTTACTCAGGGGACGCGAACACTGAAGCTTTCTTT	CASSYSGDANTEAFF
many	TRBV7-6	TRBD1	TRBJ1-5	15	TGTGCCAGCAGCTCCGGGACAGCTAGCAATCAGCCCCAGCATTTT	CASSSGTASNQPQHF
many	TRBV7-2	-	TRBJ1-1	14	TGTGCCAGCAGCTTGGGACTCATGGGGGGGTTGGCTTTCTTT	CASSLGLMGGLAFF
many	TRBV2	-	TRBJ1-1	15	TGTGCCAGCAGTGAAGTGGGGGTGGGGGTAACTGAAGCTTTCTTT	CASSEVGVGVTEAFF
many	TRBV20-1	-	TRBJ2-5	13	TGCAGTGCTAGAGTAGCCTGGGGAGAGACCCAGTACTTC	CSARVAWGETQYF
many	TRBV29-1	-	TRBJ1-2	11	TGCAGCGGAAAGACTAACTATGGCTACACCTTC	CSGKTNYGYTF
-	TRBV20-1	TRBD2	TRBJ2-7	13	TGCAGTGCTGAAAGCGGGAGTCCCTACGAGCAGTACTTC	CSAESGSPYEQYF
-	TRBV6-1	-	TRBJ1-1	11	TGTGTCAGCAGTGATCGATTTCTGGCTTTCTTT	CVSSDRFLAFF
many	TRBV19	-	TRBJ2-7	12	TGTGCCAGTAGTATGGAGTCCAGCGAGCAGTACTTC	CASSMESSEQYF
many	TRBV9	-	TRBJ1-1	14	TGTGCCAGCAGCGCCCCTTCTGAACGCACTGAAGCTTTCTTT	CASSAPSERTEAFF
many	TRBV28	-	TRBJ2-7	14	TGTGCCAGCAGTGGGACACTAAGCTCCTACGAGCAGTACTTC	CASSGTLSSYEQYF
many	TRBV6-1	-	TRBJ2-7	13	TGTGCCAGCAGTGAACACAGCTCCTACGAGCAGTACTTC	CASSEHSSYEQYF
few	TRBV7-2	TRBD1	TRBJ1-1	14	TGTGCCAGCAGCTCCAAGGGGGCCCGCACTGAAGCTTTCTTT	CASSSKGARTEAFF
many	TRBV3-1	-	TRBJ2-5	15	TGTGCCAGCAGCCTCAGAGGGGCGACGGGAGAGACCCAGTACTTC	CASSLRGATGETQYF